One sample yielded the 7 T cell receptor beta chains listed below, sequenced in a study of cytomegalovirus exposure and HLA in healthy donors. Profiled with immunoSEQ multiplex PCR; TCRdb holds only in-frame clones, not every one. Of more than 90,000 clones in the sample, about 84% were seen once. Sequencing used PBMCs. Receptors were obtained from a man between 18 and 29 years old in good health and CMV-seronegative.

This clone appeared a single time. The V and J genes are TRBV28 and TRBJ2-1; maybe TRBD1 (6 bases). Germline values: CDR1 MDHEN, CDR2 SYDVKM. The CDR3 is 14 residues long. V gave up 6 bases and J gave up 0 bases, with 9 bases separating them. CDR3 in DNA: TGTGCCAGCAGCGTGGACAGCTCCTACAATGAGCAGTTCTTC. Protein sequence: CASSVDSSYNEQFF.

The genes are TRBV10-3 and TRBJ2-3; 10 nucleotides match TRBD2. CDR3 length: 13 amino acids. The ends lost 6 bases at V and 5 bases at J; junction bases unmatched: 2. Germline-derived CDR1 and CDR2 are ENHRY and SYGVKD. DNA for the CDR3: TGTGCCATCAGGGGGACTAGCGAAGATACGCAGTATTTT. Translating it yields CAIRGTSEDTQYF.

The V and J genes are TRBV5-4 and TRBJ2-2; D possibly corresponds to TRBD1 (5 bases). CDR1 is SGHNT and CDR2 is YYREEE in the germline V gene (reference sequence). The CDR3 consists of 15 residues. V was pared by 4 bases and J by 7 bases, with 17 bases between. CDR3: CASSPWVQGGGELFF. CDR3 DNA: TGTGCCAGCAGCCCTTGGGTTCAGGGCGGCGGGGAGCTGTTTTTT.

This chain joins TRBV6-6 and TRBJ2-5; the D is unclear. Trimming left V 0 bases short and J 5 bases short, with 10 bases between. The CDR3 spans 14 residues. The germline V gene has CDR1 MNHNY and CDR2 SVGAGI (reference sequence). The CDR3 region is CASSYSPYYETQYF. The CDR3 coding sequence is TGTGCCAGCAGTTACTCCCCCTATTACGAGACCCAGTACTTC.

The chain recombines TRBV5-1 with TRBJ2-2; TRBD2 aligns across 8 bases. V shed 7 bases, J shed 4 bases, and the junction held 12 bases outside the gene matches. Germline V gene sequence: CDR1 SGHRS, CDR2 YFSETQ. CDR3 length: 16 residues. This CDR3 reads CASSLLSGGPTGELFF. The CDR3, as DNA: TGCGCCAGCTCCCTTTTGAGCGGGGGACCCACCGGGGAGCTGTTTTTT. The full variable domain, its missing parts supplied by reference TRBV5-1 and TRBJ2-2, is KAGVTQTPRYLIKTRGQQVTLSCSPISGHRSVSWYQQTPGQGLQFLFEYFSETQRNKGNFPGRFSGRQFSNSRSEMNVSTLELGDSALYLCASSLLSGGPTGELFFGEGSRLTVL.

The J gene is TRBJ2-6, the V gene TRBV5-1; 8 nucleotides agree with TRBD1. The CDR3 contains 17 residues. V trimming: 3 bases; J trimming: 0 bases; junction bases outside the gene matches: 5. CDR1 is SGHRS and CDR2 is YFSETQ in the germline V gene. CDR3 residues: CASSSGQASSGANVLTF. The CDR3 DNA is TGCGCCAGCAGCTCGGGACAGGCAAGCTCTGGGGCCAACGTCCTGACTTTC.

CDR3 region: CASSNRGLLSYEQYF. In nucleotides, the CDR3 is TGTGCCAGTAGTAACAGGGGGCTCCTCTCCTACGAGCAGTACTTC. The chain is built from TRBV19 and TRBJ2-7, with 9 bases matching TRBD1. The CDR3 runs 15 residues. The V gene end was trimmed by 4 bases and the J gene end by 0 bases; junction bases not matched to a gene: 4. Germline CDR1 and CDR2: LNHDA and SQIVND (reference sequence).